The 13 T cell receptor beta chains listed next were all sequenced from one sample in a study of response to subunit inactivated influenza vaccine. TCRdb itself ran the RT-PCR reads through MiXCR, one entry per CDR3 protein. Among almost 600,000 distinct CDR3 sequences listed, around 15% were seen once. Sample: PBMCs from blood, taken 11 to 12 days after vaccination. The receptors here all came from a man aged 50 or older who received an inactivated influenza vaccine.

This clonotype was detected a few times. V is TRBV2 and J is TRBJ2-1; 7 bases fit TRBD2. J gave up 4 bases and V 6 bases, and 15 bases lay outside the gene matches. The CDR3 has 17 residues. Germline values: CDR1 SNHLY, CDR2 FYNNEI. In DNA form, the CDR3 reads TGTGCCAGCAGCCCCTTAAGTGGGGGGGATCTTTACAATGAGCAGTTCTTC. Amino acid sequence: CASSPLSGGDLYNEQFF.

This clonotype was counted many times. The chain joins TRBV6-6 to TRBJ2-7; possibly TRBD1 for D (5 bases). The CDR3 runs to 12 residues. Trimming stripped 2 bases from V and 4 bases from J, with 6 bases between. The germline V gene encodes CDR1 MNHNY and CDR2 SVGAGI (reference sequence). The CDR3 loop is CASSYAGYEQYF. The CDR3 DNA sequence: TGTGCCAGCAGTTACGCAGGGTACGAGCAGTACTTC.

This clonotype was detected only a few times. This rearrangement joins TRBV20-1 to TRBJ2-7; D not certain. The V and J ends lost 1 base and 2 bases respectively, with 18 bases between them. This CDR3 is built from 16 residues. Per germline, CDR1 DFQATT and CDR2 SNEGSKA (reference sequence). This CDR3 reads CSARGNSPGTTYEQYF. The CDR3 coding sequence is TGCAGTGCTAGAGGGAATTCGCCAGGAACTACCTACGAGCAGTACTTC.

This clonotype has a handful of counts. This chain uses TRBV6-2 or TRBV6-3 with TRBJ1-4; weak D call: TRBD1 (5 bases). The germline gives CDR1 MNHEY, CDR2 SVGEGT. Deletions cut 5 bases from V and 8 bases from J, with 15 bases between. The CDR3 totals 14 residues. Here the CDR3 reads CASSHRDHKEKLFF. As DNA, the CDR3 is TGTGCCAGCAGTCACCGGGACCATAAGGAAAAACTGTTTTTT.

V gene TRBV12-3 or TRBV12-4 combines with J gene TRBJ2-7; D perhaps matches TRBD1 (5 bases). This CDR3 contains 13 residues. V was clipped by 2 bases and J by 6 bases, with 11 bases between them. This chain's CDR3 is CASSLLRAGEQYF. The DNA for the CDR3 is TGTGCCAGCAGTTTACTCAGGGCTGGCGAGCAGTACTTC.

This chain connects TRBV4-2 to TRBJ2-7; 10 bases line up with TRBD2. V gave up 4 bases and J gave up 1 base; unmatched junction bases: 13. Germline-derived CDR1 and CDR2 are LGHNA and YNFKEQ. The CDR3 covers 18 residues. CDR3 amino acids: CASSLELNSGRSSYEQYF. The CDR3 DNA is TGTGCCAGCAGCCTAGAACTGAATAGCGGGAGGAGTTCCTACGAGCAGTACTTC.

The J gene is TRBJ2-3, the V gene TRBV5-5; either TRBD1 or TRBD2 may fit D (5 bases each). CDR3 length: 14 residues. Trimming cost V 2 bases and J 2 bases, with 9 bases left between them. The V gene's germline CDR1 is SGHKS and CDR2 YYEKEE (reference sequence). In nucleotides, the CDR3 is TGTGCCAGCAGCTTCTGGGACGTCACAGATACGCAGTATTTT. It yields the protein CASSFWDVTDTQYF.

This clonotype was observed a few times. This chain uses TRBV18 with TRBJ1-4; D uncertain. CDR1 is KGHSH and CDR2 is LQKENI in the germline V gene. Deletions cut 6 bases from V and 5 bases from J, with 10 bases between. The CDR3 has 13 residues. CDR3 DNA sequence: TGTGCCAGCTCGTCAGAGATAAATGAAAAACTGTTTTTT. This codes for CASSSEINEKLFF.

The chain combines TRBV4-3 with TRBJ2-5, with 7 nucleotides matching TRBD2. With V trimmed by 3 bases and J by 5 bases, 15 bases remained unmatched. CDR3 size: 17 residues. Germline CDR1 and CDR2: LGHNA and YSLEER. The CDR3 sequence is CASSHDIIAGAKETQYF. The CDR3 region has the DNA TGCGCCAGCAGCCATGACATTATAGCGGGCGCGAAGGAGACCCAGTACTTC.

In its sample, this clonotype was seen many times. This rearrangement joins TRBV7-2 to TRBJ2-3; D gene ambiguous. Germline-derived CDR1 and CDR2 are SGHTA and FQGNSA. CDR3 length: 13 amino acids. V was shortened by 5 bases and J by 10 bases, with 16 bases between the two germline ends. As DNA, the CDR3 is TGTGCCAGCAGCCCCGGACGGGCCGGTGCGCAGTATTTT. It specifies CASSPGRAGAQYF.

This clonotype came up a few times. V gene TRBV12-3 or TRBV12-4 combines with J gene TRBJ2-7, with a weak D call TRBD2 (5 bases). With 5 bases removed from V and 3 bases from J, the gap between germline ends came to 14 bases. CDR3 length: 14 residues. The CDR3 coding sequence is TGTGCCAGCAGTCGAGGACTGGGGTACTACGAGCAGTACTTC. Translating it yields CASSRGLGYYEQYF.

V gene TRBV7-9 combines with J gene TRBJ2-1; D is unclear. Germline V CDR1 and CDR2: SEHNR, FQNEAQ (reference sequence). Trimming stripped 7 bases from V and 9 bases from J, with 10 bases between. The CDR3 is made up of 11 amino acids. This CDR3 is CASTLEAEQFF. The CDR3 DNA sequence: TGTGCCAGCACCCTAGAGGCTGAGCAGTTCTTC.

In its sample, this clonotype was seen many times. V usage is TRBV30 and J usage is TRBJ2-7; D ambiguous. Germline CDR1 and CDR2: GTSNPN and SVGIG (reference sequence). V lost 2 bases and J lost 2, with 13 bases in between. The CDR3 spans 14 residues. This CDR3 reads CAWSLDSRAYEQYF. The CDR3 nucleotides read TGTGCCTGGAGTTTGGATTCCAGAGCCTACGAGCAGTACTTC. Using reference TRBV30 and TRBJ2-7 for the parts outside the CDR3, the full variable domain is SQTIHQWPATLVQPVGSPLSLECTVEGTSNPNLYWYRQAAGRGLQLLFYSVGIGQISSEVPQNLSASRPQDRQFILSSKKLLLSDSGFYLCAWSLDSRAYEQYFGPGTRLTVT.